One and the same sample provided the 14 T cell receptor beta chains below, sequenced in a study of T cell changes during pregnancy in multiple sclerosis. Here immunoSEQ multiplex PCR was the method, and the copy in TCRdb shows in-frame clones only, minus some. Of some 38,000 clones listed, approximately 91% are singletons. Source: CD8+ T cells from peripheral blood mononuclear cells, taken after pregnancy. These receptors came from a female donor with multiple sclerosis, enrolled in a pregnancy study.

The gene calls are TRBV7-9 and TRBJ2-2; tentative D call: TRBD2 (6 bases). The germline V gene has CDR1 SEHNR and CDR2 FQNEAQ (reference sequence). The V and J ends lost 0 bases and 4 bases respectively, with 12 bases between them. The CDR3 runs 16 residues. CDR3 DNA: TGTGCCAGCAGCTTAGCGGTCGGAGGGTTCACCGGGGAGCTGTTTTTT. This translates into CASSLAVGGFTGELFF.

This chain joins TRBV2 and TRBJ2-7, with D possibly TRBD1 on 5 matching bases. The CDR3 is 14 amino acids. Germline CDR1 and CDR2: SNHLY and FYNNEI. V shed 2 bases and J shed 6 bases, with 14 bases lying between them. Here the CDR3 DNA reads TGTGCCAGCAGTGAAAGTAAAGGGGTCCCCGAGCAGTACTTC. The encoded protein is CASSESKGVPEQYF. The whole variable domain, remainder taken from reference TRBV2 and TRBJ2-7, is EPEVTQTPSHQVTQMGQEVILRCVPISNHLYFYWYRQILGQKVEFLVSFYNNEISEKSEIFDDQFSVERPDGSNFTLKIRSTKLEDSAMYFCASSESKGVPEQYFGPGTRLTVT.

The gene calls are TRBV10-3 and TRBJ2-3; 13 bases match TRBD2. Germline CDR1 is ENHRY and CDR2 is SYGVKD. The ends lost 10 bases at V and 6 bases at J; junction bases unmatched: 7. There are 14 residues in the CDR3. The CDR3 region has the DNA TGTGCCACCGGGACTAGCGGGACGAGGGATACGCAGTATTTT. It codes for CATGTSGTRDTQYF.

This chain links TRBV30 with TRBJ1-5, with TRBD1 matching 9 bases. Germline V gene lookup returns CDR1 GTSNPN and CDR2 SVGIG (reference sequence). The CDR3 length is 14 residues. Trimming took 0 bases from V and 7 from J; bases not matched to a gene: 4. CDR3: CAWSVGQGNQPQHF. Here the CDR3 DNA reads TGTGCCTGGAGTGTTGGACAGGGGAACCAGCCCCAGCATTTT.

The chain employs TRBV27 and TRBJ2-1, with 15 bases aligning to TRBD2. The CDR3 is 19 residues long. V was clipped by 5 bases and J by 8 bases; unmatched bases: 16. The germline gives CDR1 MNHEY, CDR2 SMNVEV (reference sequence). CDR3 DNA: TGTGCCAGCAGTCCCCCGCCGCCGGGACTAGCGGGAGGTAGGGATGAGCAGTTCTTC. It yields the protein CASSPPPPGLAGGRDEQFF.

The chain joins TRBV2 to TRBJ2-7; 9 bases agree with TRBD2. There are 16 residues in the CDR3. V gave up 5 bases and J gave up 1 base; unmatched junction bases: 9. Germline assignment: CDR1 SNHLY and CDR2 FYNNEI. The CDR3 DNA follows: TGTGCCAGCAGTATCCCCGGGACTAGCCCTTCCTACGAGCAGTACTTC. It translates to CASSIPGTSPSYEQYF. The full variable domain, its missing parts supplied by reference TRBV2 and TRBJ2-7, is EPEVTQTPSHQVTQMGQEVILRCVPISNHLYFYWYRQILGQKVEFLVSFYNNEISEKSEIFDDQFSVERPDGSNFTLKIRSTKLEDSAMYFCASSIPGTSPSYEQYFGPGTRLTVT.

The rearrangement uses TRBV28 and TRBJ1-5; D might be TRBD1 (6 bases). V dropped 1 base and J dropped 5 bases, with 12 bases sitting between them. The CDR3 consists of 15 residues. Germline V gene sequence: CDR1 MDHEN, CDR2 SYDVKM. The CDR3 DNA reads as TGTGCCAGCAGTTTATATGGACAGAGCGATCAGCCCCAGCATTTT. It specifies CASSLYGQSDQPQHF.

This clone appeared once. CDR3 in DNA: TGTGCCAGCTCGGACAGCTACAATGAGCAGTTCTTC. Amino acids: CASSDSYNEQFF. This chain links TRBV27 with TRBJ2-1, with D possibly being TRBD1 (6 bases). The V and J ends lost 8 bases and 3 bases respectively, with 8 bases between them. The CDR3 spans 12 residues. Germline CDR1 MNHEY, CDR2 SMNVEV (reference sequence).

The rearrangement links TRBV29-1 to TRBJ1-2; TRBD1 matches 8 bases. CDR3 length: 15 residues. Germline loops: CDR1 SQVTM, CDR2 ANQGSEA. The junction had 9 bases not matched to a gene; V was cut back by 0 bases and J by 6 bases. The CDR3 nucleotides are TGCAGCGTTGAAGAGGTCTGGACAGGGAGTCATGGCTACACCTTC. Amino acids: CSVEEVWTGSHGYTF.

The genes are TRBV29-1 and TRBJ2-1; the D gene is possibly TRBD2 (6 bases). Looked up from germline, CDR1 is SQVTM and CDR2 is ANQGSEA. V gave up 2 bases and J gave up 0 bases, with 17 bases separating them. The CDR3 consists of 17 residues. CDR3: CSVERVRVGSSYNEQFF. CDR3 nucleotide sequence: TGCAGCGTTGAAAGGGTCCGAGTCGGGAGCTCCTACAATGAGCAGTTCTTC.

The gene calls are TRBV6-6 and TRBJ2-3; a possible D gene is TRBD1 (6 bases). Trimming cost V 4 bases and J 4 bases, with 18 bases left between them. CDR1 and CDR2 from the germline V gene are MNHNY and SVGAGI (reference sequence). The CDR3 length is 16 residues. In nucleotides, the CDR3 is TGTGCCAGCAGTTTATCGGGACATATTTTTCCAGATACGCAGTATTTT. Amino acid sequence: CASSLSGHIFPDTQYF.

This chain joins TRBV27 and TRBJ2-7; 7 positions match TRBD1. The J segment lost 5 bases and the V segment lost 2 bases, leaving 6 bases of the junction unmatched. CDR3 length equals 14 residues. Germline values: CDR1 MNHEY, CDR2 SMNVEV (reference sequence). CDR3 amino acids: CASSLMAGGDEQYF. The CDR3, as DNA: TGTGCCAGCAGTTTAATGGCAGGGGGAGACGAGCAGTACTTC.

The chain joins TRBV7-9 to TRBJ1-1; D might be TRBD1 (6 bases). V was pared by 5 bases and J by 2 bases, with 18 bases between. This CDR3 region has 16 residues. Germline V gene data show CDR1 as SEHNR and CDR2 as FQNEAQ (reference sequence). In nucleotides, the CDR3 is TGTGCCAGCAGCGGACAAACAGGGATACCTAACACTGAAGCTTTCTTT. It translates to CASSGQTGIPNTEAFF. Supplemented by reference TRBV7-9 and TRBJ1-1, the full variable domain reads DTGVSQNPRHKITKRGQNVTFRCDPISEHNRLYWYRQTLGQGPEFLTYFQNEAQLEKSRLLSDRFSAERPKGSFSTLEIQRTEQGDSAMYLCASSGQTGIPNTEAFFGQGTRLTVV.

V and J are TRBV2 and TRBJ2-1; D perhaps matches TRBD1 (6 bases). In germline, CDR1 is SNHLY, CDR2 FYNNEI. The CDR3 spans 15 residues. Trimming stripped 0 bases from V and 8 bases from J, with 14 bases between. The CDR3 sequence is CASSEAGQGLDEQFF. The CDR3 region has the DNA TGTGCCAGCAGTGAAGCTGGGCAGGGGCTAGATGAGCAGTTCTTC. The full variable domain, completed using reference TRBV2 and TRBJ2-1, is EPEVTQTPSHQVTQMGQEVILRCVPISNHLYFYWYRQILGQKVEFLVSFYNNEISEKSEIFDDQFSVERPDGSNFTLKIRSTKLEDSAMYFCASSEAGQGLDEQFFGPGTRLTVL.